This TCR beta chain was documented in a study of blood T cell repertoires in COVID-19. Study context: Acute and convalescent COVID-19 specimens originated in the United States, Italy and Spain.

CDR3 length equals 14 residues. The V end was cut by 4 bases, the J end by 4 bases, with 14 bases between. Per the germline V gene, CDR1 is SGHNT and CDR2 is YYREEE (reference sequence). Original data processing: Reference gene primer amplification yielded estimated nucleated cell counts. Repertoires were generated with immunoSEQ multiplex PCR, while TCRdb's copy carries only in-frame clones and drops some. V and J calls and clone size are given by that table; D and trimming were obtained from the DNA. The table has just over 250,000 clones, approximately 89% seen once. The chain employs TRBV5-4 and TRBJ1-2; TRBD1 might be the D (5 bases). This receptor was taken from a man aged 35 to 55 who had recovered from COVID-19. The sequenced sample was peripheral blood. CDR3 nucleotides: TGTGCCAGCAGCCTGCGCGGGGGACCCTATGGCTACACCTTC. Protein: CASSLRGGPYGYTF.